The clone carrying this T cell receptor beta chain was counted only a few times. Its antigen is unknown. At one of its ends the junction is not consistent with the germline gene, which may arise from a read error. This sample was taken from a study of T cells in Graves' hyperthyroidism and ophthalmopathy. Template material for amplifying TCR beta CDR3 regions consisted of RNA transcripts. When the TCR CDR3 underwent first-round RT-PCR, the HTBI primer set was used. A single record per CDR3 protein comes from TCRdb applying MiXCR to the multiplex PCR reads. The sample consists of 450,000 to 700,000 distinct CDR3 sequences, about half of them appearing once. Findings and caveats of the study: Most thyroid clonotypes expanded above 0.001 appeared in blood too.

This CDR3 spans 13 amino acids. The sample consisted of peripheral blood or thyroid tissue (not recorded which). The chain uses TRBV12-3 or TRBV12-4 and TRBJ1-1; no firm D call. This TCR derives from an adult woman with Graves' disease, either hyperthyroidism or ophthalmopathy (not recorded which). CDR3 protein: CASSIDGNSEAFF. The CDR3, as DNA: TGTGCCAGCAGCATCGACGGGAACTCTGAAGCTTTCTTT.